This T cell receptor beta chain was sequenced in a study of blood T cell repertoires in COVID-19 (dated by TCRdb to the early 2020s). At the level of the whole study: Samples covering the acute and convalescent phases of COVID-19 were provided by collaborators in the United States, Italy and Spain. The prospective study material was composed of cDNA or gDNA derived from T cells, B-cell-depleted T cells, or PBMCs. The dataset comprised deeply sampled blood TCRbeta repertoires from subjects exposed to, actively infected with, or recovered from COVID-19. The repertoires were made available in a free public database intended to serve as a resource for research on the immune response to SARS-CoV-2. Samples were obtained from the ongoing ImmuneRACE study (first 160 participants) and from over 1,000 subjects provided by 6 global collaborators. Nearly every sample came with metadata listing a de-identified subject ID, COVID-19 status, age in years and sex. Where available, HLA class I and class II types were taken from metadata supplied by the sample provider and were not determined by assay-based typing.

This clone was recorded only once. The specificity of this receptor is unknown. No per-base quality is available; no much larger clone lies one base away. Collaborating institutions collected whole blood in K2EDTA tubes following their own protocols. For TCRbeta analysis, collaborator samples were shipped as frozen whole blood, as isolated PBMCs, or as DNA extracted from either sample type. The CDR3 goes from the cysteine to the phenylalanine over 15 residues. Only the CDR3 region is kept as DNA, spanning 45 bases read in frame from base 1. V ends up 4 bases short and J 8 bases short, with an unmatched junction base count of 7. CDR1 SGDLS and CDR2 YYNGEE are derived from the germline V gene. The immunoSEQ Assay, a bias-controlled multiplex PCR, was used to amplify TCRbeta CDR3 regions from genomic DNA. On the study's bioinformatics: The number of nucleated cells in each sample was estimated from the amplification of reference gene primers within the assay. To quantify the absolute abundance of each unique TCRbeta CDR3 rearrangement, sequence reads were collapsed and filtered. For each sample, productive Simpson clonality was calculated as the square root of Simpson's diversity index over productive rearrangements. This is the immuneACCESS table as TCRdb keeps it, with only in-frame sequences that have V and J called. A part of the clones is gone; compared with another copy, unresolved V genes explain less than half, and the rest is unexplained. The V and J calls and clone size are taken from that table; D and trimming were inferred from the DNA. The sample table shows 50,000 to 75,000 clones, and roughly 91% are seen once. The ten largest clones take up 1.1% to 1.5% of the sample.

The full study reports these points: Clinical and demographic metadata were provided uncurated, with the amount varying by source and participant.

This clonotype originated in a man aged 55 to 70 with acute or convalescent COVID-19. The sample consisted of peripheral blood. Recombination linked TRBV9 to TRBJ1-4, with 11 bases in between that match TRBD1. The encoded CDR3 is CASSTGDRGIEKLFF. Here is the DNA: TGTGCCAGCAGCACGGGGGACAGGGGGATCGAAAAACTGTTTTTT.